This entry concerns a single TCR beta chain. This entry is derived from a study of blood T cells in healthy people across ages. The germline gives CDR1 MDHEN, CDR2 SYDVKM. There are 15 residues in the CDR3. Between the trimmed V and J ends, which lost 6 bases and 0 bases, there was a span of 11 bases. Combining a sample-barcoded 5' primer with a J-beta primer mix, a second PCR ran for roughly 7 to 12 cycles. TCRdb called the 5' RACE reads again in MiXCR, with one record for every CDR3 protein. Among hundreds of thousands of distinct CDR3 sequences, nearly 25% were seen once, and the ten largest hold approximately 8.7%. In addition, the sample was reused for a study of T cells of mothers and their children.

Sequences were obtained from blood. The rearrangement links TRBV28 to TRBJ1-4; no reliable D call. This clonotype was obtained from a boy under 18 in good health. DNA of the CDR3: TGTGCCAGCAGCTCCCCAGTTGCAACTAATGAAAAACTGTTTTTT. Protein product: CASSSPVATNEKLFF.